This T cell receptor beta chain was identified in a study of blood T cells in healthy people across ages. Study results and caveats: Among T cells, TCR beta diversity per million cells dropped roughly linearly as age rose. Reliance upon unsorted PBMCs precluded definitive naive versus antigen-experienced comparison. Naive T cell percentage strongly correlated with TCR beta diversity.

The use of a sample-barcoded 5' primer and a J-beta primer mix characterized a second PCR of roughly 7 to 11 cycles. Each cDNA molecule was tagged by a template-switch adaptor with 12 random nucleotides. Each CDR3 protein is one row after TCRdb ran MiXCR on the 5' RACE reads. This sample has roughly 900,000 distinct CDR3 sequences; about 44% occur once, and the top ten carry around an eighth. In the case of this clonotype: Its cognate antigen is unknown.

Germline V gene lookup returns CDR1 KGHSH and CDR2 LQKENI. V shed 6 bases, J shed 5 bases, and the junction held 11 bases outside the gene matches. The CDR3 spans 16 residues. The sequence was obtained from a young man in good health. The chain uses TRBV18 and TRBJ2-3; 10 nucleotides agree with TRBD1. Sequencing used blood. For the CDR3, the DNA is TGTGCCAGCTCCCCCCGGGACAGGGGACTTATAGATACGCAGTATTTT. Protein product: CASSPRDRGLIDTQYF. Based on the CDR3 plus reference TRBV18 and TRBJ2-3, the full variable domain is NAGVMQNPRHLVRRRGQEARLRCSPMKGHSHVYWYRQLPEEGLKFMVYLQKENIIDESGMPKERFSAEFPKEGPSILRIQQVVRGDSAAYFCASSPRDRGLIDTQYFGPGTRLTVL.